This T cell receptor (beta chain) was identified in a study of Ad26.COV2.S vaccination and SARS-CoV-2 variants. About the research overall: Each vaccinee took Ad26.COV2.S intramuscularly, once or twice 56 days apart. Whole-study findings and limits: Placebo recipients trailed vaccine recipients in spike-specific TCR breadth. It is possible that the TCR breadth and depth analyses underestimated the total T cell responses.

About this clone: As yet, its antigen is unknown.

As for treatment: some 20 received Ad26.COV2.S at low or high dose, single or two shots; five or six received placebo; per-sample allocation not given. Vaccine and placebo recipients were sampled on day 63 after the first injection. It was Wuhan-strain SARS-CoV-2 spike that the Ad26 vaccine vector expressed. Trimming removed 5 bases at V and 0 bases at J, with 7 bases between. CDR1 KGHSH and CDR2 LQKENI come from the germline V gene. This CDR3 is built from 14 residues. TCRdb keeps only in-frame clones here, not all; method: immunoSEQ multiplex PCR. The sample consists of some 640,000 clones, roughly 90% of them appearing once.

This chain connects TRBV18 to TRBJ2-2; D is ambiguous. The sequence was obtained from a person aged 18-60 years who received the Ad26.COV2.S COVID-19 vaccine or a placebo. Source: peripheral blood, taken in a trial of Ad26.COV2.S vaccine versus placebo. The CDR3 here is CASSSYTNTGELFF. The CDR3 DNA reads as TGTGCCAGCTCATCGTACACGAACACCGGGGAGCTGTTTTTT. Together with reference TRBV18 and TRBJ2-2, the CDR3 gives the full variable domain: NAGVMQNPRHLVRRRGQEARLRCSPMKGHSHVYWYRQLPEEGLKFMVYLQKENIIDESGMPKERFSAEFPKEGPSILRIQQVVRGDSAAYFCASSSYTNTGELFFGEGSRLTVL.